These T cell receptor beta chains were read from a single sample in a study of blood T cell repertoires in COVID-19. Measured with immunoSEQ multiplex PCR; TCRdb has only the in-frame clones, and not every one. This sample has 280,000 or so clones, with around 89% found just once. The source material was peripheral blood. All receptors come from a woman aged 30 to 39 who had recovered from COVID-19. CDR3s include the opening cysteine and the closing phenylalanine or tryptophan. The D gene is left open where the match is weak. Rows give clone size only sometimes, using once, few, many, or a class for an expanded clone.

D gene | J gene | clone size | V gene | CDR3 DNA | CDR3 protein
TRBD1 | TRBJ1-6 | - | TRBV5-1 | TGCGCCAGCACTGACAGGGCTGACTATAATTCACCCCTCCACTTT | CASTDRADYNSPLHF
- | TRBJ2-6 | - | TRBV4-2 | TGTGCCAGCAGCCAAGATCTTGGGGGGATGCGCATCCTGACTTTC | CASSQDLGGMRILTF
- | TRBJ1-4 | - | TRBV5-6 | TGTGCCAGCAGCTTTAGACAGGTGGGGGAAAAACTGTTTTTT | CASSFRQVGEKLFF
TRBD1 | TRBJ1-6 | - | TRBV2 | TGTGCCAGCAGGGAACAGGGGGTATATAATTCACCCCTCCACTTT | CASREQGVYNSPLHF
- | TRBJ2-7 | - | TRBV7-9 | TGTGCCAGCAGCTCAGCGATCCCATCAGACTCCTACGAGCAGTACTTC | CASSSAIPSDSYEQYF
- | TRBJ1-1 | - | TRBV28 | TGTGCCAGCAGTATCAACCGCGGGGCGAGGAGGGTGAACACTGAAGCTTTCTTT | CASSINRGARRVNTEAFF
TRBD1 | TRBJ1-1 | few | TRBV3-1/TRBV3-2 | TGTGCCAGCAGCCCGGGGGACAGGGTCAACACTGAAGCTTTCTTT | CASSPGDRVNTEAFF
- | TRBJ1-2 | - | TRBV25-1 | TGTGCCAGCAGTGAGGGGGGGGGAGGTTACTATGGCTACACCTTC | CASSEGGGGYYGYTF
TRBD1 | TRBJ2-7 | - | TRBV9 | TGTGCCAGCAGCTACAGTTCACAGGGGGCGGGGGAGCAGTACTTC | CASSYSSQGAGEQYF
TRBD1 | TRBJ1-2 | - | TRBV6-5 | TGTGCCAGCAGTACTGGGACAGGGGACCTCTATGGCTACACCTTC | CASSTGTGDLYGYTF
- | TRBJ2-5 | - | TRBV5-1 | TGCGCCAGCAGCTTTTTGGCGGGGGCCCAAGAGACCCAGTACTTC | CASSFLAGAQETQYF
- | TRBJ1-5 | - | TRBV25-1 | TGTGCCAGCAGTGAGCCAGGCAGCAATCAGCCCCAGCATTTT | CASSEPGSNQPQHF
- | TRBJ1-1 | - | TRBV5-4 | TGTGCCAGCAGCCTAGAAGGCACTATAACAACTGAAGCTTTCTTT | CASSLEGTITTEAFF
- | TRBJ1-6 | - | TRBV27 | TGTGCCAGCAGCCGCGGTGAATCCTATAATTCACCCCTCCACTTT | CASSRGESYNSPLHF
- | TRBJ2-3 | - | TRBV9 | TGTGCCAGCACCCCAGTTAGCACAGATACGCAGTATTTT | CASTPVSTDTQYF
- | TRBJ1-4 | - | TRBV9 | TGTGCCAGCAGCGTATCAGGGGATAATGAAAAACTGTTTTTT | CASSVSGDNEKLFF
- | TRBJ1-5 | - | TRBV28 | TGTGCCAGCAGTCGTAGCGCGAATCAGCCCCAGCATTTT | CASSRSANQPQHF